These 10 T cell receptor beta chains share one sample of origin, sequenced in a study of CD8+CD57+ T cells in acquired aplastic anemia. For CDR3 and TCR beta VDJ profiling, genomic DNA was the template used. TCRdb reanalysed the reads using MiXCR and keeps one entry per CDR3 protein. Among around 200,000 distinct CDR3 sequences listed, approximately 52% were seen once. An expansion of CD8+CD57+ cells by flow cytometry had been shown in patients chosen for sequencing. Input material: sorted CD4+, CD8+, or CD8+CD57+ T cells (not recorded which) from PBMCs. Source of these receptors: a human donor with aplastic anemia.

The rearrangement joins TRBV13 to TRBJ2-3; 9 nucleotides align to TRBD2. Germline V gives CDR1 PRHDT, CDR2 FYEKMQ (reference sequence). After removal of 8 bases from V and 2 bases from J, the junction contained 14 bases not matched to a gene. The CDR3 extends over 17 amino acids. CDR3 sequence: CASLTPPSGGPTDTQYF. In DNA form, the CDR3 reads TGTGCCAGCTTAACCCCCCCCAGCGGGGGGCCCACAGATACGCAGTATTTT.

Concerning this clonotype: This sequence may be a read error, since a much larger clone differs from it by one base. The chain joins TRBV6-1 to TRBJ1-5; 7 bases line up with TRBD1. CDR3 length: 16 amino acids. CDR1 MNHNS and CDR2 SASEGT come from the germline V gene. J was trimmed by 5 bases and V by 5 bases; bases with no gene match: 12. CDR3 sequence reads: CASSRQGQWADQPQHF. CDR3 nucleotides: TGTGCCAGCAGTCGACAGGGACAATGGGCCGATCAGCCCCAGCATTTT.

The chain joins TRBV29-1 to TRBJ2-7, with 9 bases lining up with TRBD1. The CDR3 is 13 amino acids. V dropped 4 bases and J dropped 3; count of bases not matched to a gene: 4. Germline V CDR1 and CDR2: SQVTM, ANQGSEA. The CDR3 loop is CSVAGGQGYEQYF. CDR3 coding DNA: TGCAGCGTTGCTGGGGGACAGGGCTACGAGCAGTACTTC.

Regarding this clonotype: It may be a read error: a sequence one base away is much more abundant. The chain recombines TRBV5-4 with TRBJ1-5; TRBD1 is a possible D gene (6 bases). Germline CDR1 SGHNT, CDR2 YYREEE (reference sequence). V lost 0 bases to trimming and J lost 1 base, with 14 bases between them. The CDR3 length is 17 residues. The CDR3 sequence is CASSLGEQGGSNQPQHF. Written as DNA, the CDR3 is TGTGCCAGCAGCTTGGGGGAACAGGGTGGGAGCAATCAGCCCCAGCATTTT.

This clonotype is labeled as medium-sized (0.01 to 0.1%). This chain connects TRBV10-3 to TRBJ2-5; 7 nucleotides match TRBD1. Trimming removed 5 bases from V and 4 bases from J; junction bases left unmatched: 7. Germline CDR1 ENHRY, CDR2 SYGVKD. The CDR3 length is 14 residues. The DNA of the CDR3 is TGTGCCATCAGTCCGGGACAGAACCTAGAGACCCAGTACTTC. Protein sequence: CAISPGQNLETQYF.

The chain has TRBV4-1 and TRBJ1-6; 10 bases are a match to TRBD1. The CDR3 runs 16 residues. V shed 4 bases and J 9 bases; nucleotides not matched to a gene: 9. Germline V lookup: CDR1 MGHRA, CDR2 YSYEKL. For the CDR3, the DNA is TGCGCCAGCAGCCTAAGCGGGACAGGGGAATTTTCACCCCTCCACTTT. Protein: CASSLSGTGEFSPLHF.

This clonotype was seen many times. V is TRBV6-1 and J is TRBJ1-1, with D possibly being TRBD1 (5 bases). The V and J ends lost 7 bases and 4 bases respectively, with 13 bases between them. The CDR3 is 13 residues long. Germline V gene lookup returns CDR1 MNHNS and CDR2 SASEGT. The CDR3 region is CASKGTGLTEAFF. The CDR3 DNA reads TGTGCCAGCAAAGGGACCGGGCTCACTGAAGCTTTCTTT.

This chain connects TRBV11-2 to TRBJ2-7; TRBD1 matches at 7 bases. This CDR3 is built from 14 residues. V shed 5 bases and J 2 bases; nucleotides not matched to a gene: 6. The germline V gene has CDR1 SGHAT and CDR2 FQNNGV. The CDR3 here is CASSLLQGAYEQYF. CDR3 DNA sequence: TGTGCCAGCAGCCTCCTGCAGGGGGCCTACGAGCAGTACTTC.

This clonotype was seen at least ten times. This rearrangement joins TRBV6-1 to TRBJ1-5; tentative D call: TRBD1 (6 bases). CDR1 is MNHNS, CDR2 SASEGT, per germline. V lost 4 bases, J lost 4 bases, and 26 bases lay in between. The length of the CDR3 is 19 residues. The CDR3 is CASSANLAGETAPNQPQHF. DNA for the CDR3: TGTGCCAGCAGTGCCAACCTGGCAGGGGAGACGGCCCCAAATCAGCCCCAGCATTTT.

The J gene is TRBJ2-7, the V gene TRBV11-1; D may be TRBD1 (6 bases). The V and J ends lost 1 base and 2 bases respectively, with 15 bases between them. In germline, CDR1 is SGHAT, CDR2 FQDESV (reference sequence). The CDR3 is made up of 16 amino acids. The CDR3 coding sequence is TGTGCCAGCAGCTTAGATTTAGGCAGGGGAGCCTACGAGCAGTACTTC. This encodes CASSLDLGRGAYEQYF. Complete variable domain (other parts from reference TRBV11-1 and TRBJ2-7): EAEVAQSPRYKITEKSQAVAFWCDPISGHATLYWYRQILGQGPELLVQFQDESVVDDSQLPKDRFSAERLKGVDSTLKIQPAELGDSAMYLCASSLDLGRGAYEQYFGPGTRLTVT.